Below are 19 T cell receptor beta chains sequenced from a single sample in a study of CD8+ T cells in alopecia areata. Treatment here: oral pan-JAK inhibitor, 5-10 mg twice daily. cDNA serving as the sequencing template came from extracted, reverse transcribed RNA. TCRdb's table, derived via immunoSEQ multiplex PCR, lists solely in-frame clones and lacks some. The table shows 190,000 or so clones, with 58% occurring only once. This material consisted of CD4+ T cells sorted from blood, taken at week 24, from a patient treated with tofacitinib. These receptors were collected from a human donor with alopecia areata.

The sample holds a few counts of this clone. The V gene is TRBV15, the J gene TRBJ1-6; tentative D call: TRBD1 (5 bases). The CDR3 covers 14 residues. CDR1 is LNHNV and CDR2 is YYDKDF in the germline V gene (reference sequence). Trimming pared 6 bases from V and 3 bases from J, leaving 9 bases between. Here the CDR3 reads CATRSGLYNSPLHF. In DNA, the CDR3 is TGTGCCACCAGATCAGGGCTCTATAATTCACCCCTCCACTTT.

The CDR3 coding sequence is TGTGCCAGCAGCTCTAATCCTAGTTACAGGGAAAGTCTTGAAGCTTTCTTT. Translated, it gives CASSSNPSYRESLEAFF. The chain has TRBV7-8 and TRBJ1-1; weak D call: TRBD1 (6 bases). There are 17 residues in the CDR3. CDR1 and CDR2 from the germline V gene are SGHVS and FQNEAQ. V dropped 4 bases and J dropped 7 bases, with 25 bases sitting between them.

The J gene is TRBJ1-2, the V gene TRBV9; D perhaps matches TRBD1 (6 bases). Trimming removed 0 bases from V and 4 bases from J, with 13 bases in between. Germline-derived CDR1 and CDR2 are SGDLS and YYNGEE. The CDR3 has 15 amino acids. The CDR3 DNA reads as TGTGCCAGCAGCGTAGAAGGGGGGCCCGTCTATGGCTACACCTTC. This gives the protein CASSVEGGPVYGYTF.

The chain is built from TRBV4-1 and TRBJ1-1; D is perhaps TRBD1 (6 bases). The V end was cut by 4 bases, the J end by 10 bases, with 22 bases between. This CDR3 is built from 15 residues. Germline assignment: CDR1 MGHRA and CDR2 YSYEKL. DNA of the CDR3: TGCGCCAGCAGCCCCCATCAAACCACAGGGCTCGGAGCTTTCTTT. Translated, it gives CASSPHQTTGLGAFF.

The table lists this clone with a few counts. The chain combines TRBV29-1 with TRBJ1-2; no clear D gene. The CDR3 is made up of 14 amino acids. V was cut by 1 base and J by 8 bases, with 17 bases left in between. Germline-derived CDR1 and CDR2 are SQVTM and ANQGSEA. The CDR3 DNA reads TGCAGCGTTGAAGGAACGCGCTGGTCCGAAGGCTACACCTTC. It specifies CSVEGTRWSEGYTF.

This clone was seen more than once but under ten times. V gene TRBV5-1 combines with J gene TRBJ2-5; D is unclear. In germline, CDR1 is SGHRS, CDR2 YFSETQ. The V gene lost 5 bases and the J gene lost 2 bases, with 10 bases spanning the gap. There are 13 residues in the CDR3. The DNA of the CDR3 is TGCGCCAGCAGGGCCGGTACACAAGAGACCCAGTACTTC. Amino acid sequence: CASRAGTQETQYF. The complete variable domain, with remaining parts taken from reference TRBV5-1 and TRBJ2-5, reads KAGVTQTPRYLIKTRGQQVTLSCSPISGHRSVSWYQQTPGQGLQFLFEYFSETQRNKGNFPGRFSGRQFSNSRSEMNVSTLELGDSALYLCASRAGTQETQYFGPGTRLLVL.

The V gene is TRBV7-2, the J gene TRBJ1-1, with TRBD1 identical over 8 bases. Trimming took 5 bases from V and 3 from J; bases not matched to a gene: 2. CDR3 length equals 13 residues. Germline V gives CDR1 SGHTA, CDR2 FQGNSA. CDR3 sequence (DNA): TGTGCCAGCAGCAGACAGGGGTACACTGAAGCTTTCTTT. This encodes CASSRQGYTEAFF.

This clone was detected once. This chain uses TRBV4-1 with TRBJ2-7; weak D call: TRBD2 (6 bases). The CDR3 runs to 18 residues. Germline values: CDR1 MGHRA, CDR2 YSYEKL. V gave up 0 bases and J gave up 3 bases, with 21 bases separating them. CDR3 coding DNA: TGCGCCAGCAGCCAAGATCCGCAGGTCGCGGGAAGCGACTACGAGCAGTACTTC. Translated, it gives CASSQDPQVAGSDYEQYF.

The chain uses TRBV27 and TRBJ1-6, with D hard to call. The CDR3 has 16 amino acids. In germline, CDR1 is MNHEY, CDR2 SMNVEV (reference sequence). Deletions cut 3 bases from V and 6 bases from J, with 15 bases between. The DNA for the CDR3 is TGTGCCAGCAGTTTGCAACGGGGTGGACTTAATTCACCCCTCCACTTT. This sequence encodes CASSLQRGGLNSPLHF.

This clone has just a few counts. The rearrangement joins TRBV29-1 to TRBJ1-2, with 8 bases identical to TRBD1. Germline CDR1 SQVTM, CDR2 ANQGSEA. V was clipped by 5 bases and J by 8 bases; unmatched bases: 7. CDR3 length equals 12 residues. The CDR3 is CSVSQGAVGYTF. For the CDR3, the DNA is TGCAGCGTTTCTCAGGGGGCGGTCGGCTACACCTTC.

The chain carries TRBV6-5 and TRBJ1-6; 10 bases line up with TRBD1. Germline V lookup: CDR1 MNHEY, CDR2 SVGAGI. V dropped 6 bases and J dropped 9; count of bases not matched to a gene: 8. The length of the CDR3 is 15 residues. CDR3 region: CASRDRGLTGSPLHF. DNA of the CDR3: TGTGCCAGCAGAGACAGGGGGCTAACGGGTTCACCCCTCCACTTT.

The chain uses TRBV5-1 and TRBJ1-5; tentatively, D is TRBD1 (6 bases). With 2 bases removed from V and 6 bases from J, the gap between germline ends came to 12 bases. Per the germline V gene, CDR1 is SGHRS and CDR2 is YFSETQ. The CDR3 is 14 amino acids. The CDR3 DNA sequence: TGCGCCAGCAGCTTATCGGGGGCAGGTCAGCCCCAGCATTTT. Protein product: CASSLSGAGQPQHF.

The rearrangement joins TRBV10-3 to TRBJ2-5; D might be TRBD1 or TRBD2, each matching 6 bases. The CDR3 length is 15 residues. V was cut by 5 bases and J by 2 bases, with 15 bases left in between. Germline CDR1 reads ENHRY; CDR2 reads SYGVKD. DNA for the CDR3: TGTGCCATCAGTCTGGGGGGCACACCTCAAGAGACCCAGTACTTC. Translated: CAISLGGTPQETQYF.

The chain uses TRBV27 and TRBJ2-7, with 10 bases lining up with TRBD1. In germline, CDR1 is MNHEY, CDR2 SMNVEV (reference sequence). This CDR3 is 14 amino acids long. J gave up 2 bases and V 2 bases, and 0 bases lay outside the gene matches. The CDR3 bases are TGTGCCAGCAGTTTAGACAGGGGGCCCTACGAGCAGTACTTC. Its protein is CASSLDRGPYEQYF.

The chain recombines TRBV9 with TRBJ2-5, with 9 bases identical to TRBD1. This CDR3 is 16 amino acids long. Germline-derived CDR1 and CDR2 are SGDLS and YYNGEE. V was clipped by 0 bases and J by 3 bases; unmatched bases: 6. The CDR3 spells CASSVADRGREETQYF. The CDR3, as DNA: TGTGCCAGCAGCGTAGCGGACAGGGGTCGGGAAGAGACCCAGTACTTC.

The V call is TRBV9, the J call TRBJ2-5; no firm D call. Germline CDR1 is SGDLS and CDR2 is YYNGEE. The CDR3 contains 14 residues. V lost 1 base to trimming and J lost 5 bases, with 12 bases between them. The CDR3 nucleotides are TGTGCCAGCAGCGTATCCCCCGTGGGGGAGACCCAGTACTTC. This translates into CASSVSPVGETQYF.

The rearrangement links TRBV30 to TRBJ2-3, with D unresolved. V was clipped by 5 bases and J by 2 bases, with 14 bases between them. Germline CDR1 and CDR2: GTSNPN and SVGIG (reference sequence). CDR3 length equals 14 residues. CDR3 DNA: TGTGCCTGGGCATTGGGCGGAAACACAGATACGCAGTATTTT. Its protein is CAWALGGNTDTQYF.

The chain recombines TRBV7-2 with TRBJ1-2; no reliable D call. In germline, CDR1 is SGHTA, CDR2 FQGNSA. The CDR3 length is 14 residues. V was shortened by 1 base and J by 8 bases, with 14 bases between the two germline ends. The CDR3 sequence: CASSLGVGGGGYTF. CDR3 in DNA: TGTGCCAGCAGCTTAGGGGTGGGAGGCGGAGGCTACACCTTC. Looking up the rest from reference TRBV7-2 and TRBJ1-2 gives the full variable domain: GAGVSQSPSNKVTEKGKDVELRCDPISGHTALYWYRQSLGQGLEFLIYFQGNSAPDKSGLPSDRFSAERTGGSVSTLTIQRTQQEDSAVYLCASSLGVGGGGYTFGSGTRLTVV.

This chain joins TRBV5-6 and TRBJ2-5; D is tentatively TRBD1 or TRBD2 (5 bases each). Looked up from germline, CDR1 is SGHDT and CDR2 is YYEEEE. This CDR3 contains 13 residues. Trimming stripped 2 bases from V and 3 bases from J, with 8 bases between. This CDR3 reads CASSFLGEETQYF. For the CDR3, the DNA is TGTGCCAGCAGCTTCTTGGGGGAAGAGACCCAGTACTTC. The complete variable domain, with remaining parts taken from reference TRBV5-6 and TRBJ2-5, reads DAGVTQSPTHLIKTRGQQVTLRCSPKSGHDTVSWYQQALGQGPQFIFQYYEEEERQRGNFPDRFSGHQFPNYSSELNVNALLLGDSALYLCASSFLGEETQYFGPGTRLLVL.